Detailed here is one T cell receptor beta chain. What it recognizes is unknown. Measured with immunoSEQ multiplex PCR; TCRdb has only the in-frame clones, and not every one. The sample holds 190,000 or so clones, 91% seen once. CDR1 and CDR2 (germline): SGHTA, FQGNSA. This CDR3 is 15 amino acids long. Trimming removed 0 bases from V and 5 bases from J; junction bases left unmatched: 5. This sample was included in a study of T cell responses to AZD1222 COVID-19 vaccine. Points from the study as a whole: There were vaccine-associated CD4 TCRs across spike, dominant at 160-218 and 743-854. Baseline testing showed seropositivity in only six AZD1222 recipients. Donors were largely white British and mainly female; clonal diversity was possibly underestimated.

This chain links TRBV7-2 with TRBJ2-7, with 9 bases fitting TRBD2. The sequence came from an adult who received the AZD1222 COVID-19 vaccine. The input for sequencing was peripheral blood, taken 28 days after the second AZD1222 dose. CDR3 residues: CASSLAREGRDEQYF. Written as DNA, the CDR3 is TGTGCCAGCAGCTTAGCGCGGGAGGGCCGAGACGAGCAGTACTTC.